Listed below are T cell receptor beta chains from one sample, sequenced in a study of blood T cell repertoires in COVID-19. Assay: immunoSEQ multiplex PCR; the TCRdb copy retains only in-frame clones and omits some. The table records 85,000 to 100,000 clones, just over 90% of them present only once. The sample consisted of peripheral blood. The receptors derive from a man aged 55 to 70 with acute or convalescent COVID-19. Both conserved end residues are part of each CDR3. D genes are given only for firm matches. Rows may omit the clone size; those that give it use once, few, many or a size class.

cdr3_aa	cdr3_nt	clone_size	v_call	j_call	d_call
CASSQERLAGGRGIGELFF	TGTGCCAGCAGCCAAGAGCGACTAGCGGGGGGCCGGGGTATCGGGGAGCTGTTTTTT	.	TRBV3-1/TRBV3-2	TRBJ2-2	TRBD2
CASSSRETNEKLFF	TGTGCCAGCAGCTCAAGGGAGACTAATGAAAAACTGTTTTTT	many	TRBV7-9	TRBJ1-4	.
CASSPRTGEAFF	TGTGCCAGCAGTCCCCGGACAGGGGAAGCTTTCTTT	.	TRBV27	TRBJ1-1	TRBD1
CASSLTGMNTEAFF	TGCGCCAGCAGTTTGACAGGAATGAACACTGAAGCTTTCTTT	.	TRBV5-1	TRBJ1-1	.
CAIRDRGQSGNTIYF	TGTGCCATCAGAGACAGGGGGCAGTCTGGAAACACCATATATTTT	.	TRBV10-3	TRBJ1-3	TRBD1
CASSLGHSNYGYTF	TGTGCCAGCAGCCTGGGACACTCCAACTATGGCTACACCTTC	.	TRBV13	TRBJ1-2	.
CASRVLGNTEAFF	TGTGCCAGTCGTGTCCTAGGGAACACTGAAGCTTTCTTT	.	TRBV18	TRBJ1-1	.
CASSSDSRYGYTF	TGTGCCAGCAGTTCCGACAGCAGATATGGCTACACCTTC	.	TRBV6-5	TRBJ1-2	.
CASSQDQPGTEAFF	TGCGCCAGCAGCCAAGATCAACCGGGTACTGAAGCTTTCTTT	.	TRBV4-1	TRBJ1-1	.
CASRQVINQPQHF	TGTGCCAGCAGACAGGTCATAAATCAGCCCCAGCATTTT	.	TRBV6-5	TRBJ1-5	.
CSVDDGQGVDTEAFF	TGCAGCGTTGATGATGGGCAGGGTGTGGACACTGAAGCTTTCTTT	.	TRBV29-1	TRBJ1-1	.
CASSQGRTSGSTDTQYF	TGTGCCAGCAGCCAAGGGAGGACTAGCGGAAGCACAGATACGCAGTATTTT	.	TRBV14	TRBJ2-3	TRBD2
CASSIDVNTEAFF	TGTGCCAGTAGTATAGACGTAAACACTGAAGCTTTCTTT	.	TRBV19	TRBJ1-1	.
CASSPRGTGFNQPQHF	TGTGCCAGCAGTCCGAGGGGGACAGGATTCAATCAGCCCCAGCATTTT	.	TRBV9	TRBJ1-5	TRBD1
CASTGGPNTEAFF	TGTGCCAGCACCGGAGGCCCGAACACTGAAGCTTTCTTT	.	TRBV2	TRBJ1-1	.
CASSLEAGGSYNEQFF	TGCGCCAGCAGCTTGGAGGCGGGGGGCTCCTACAATGAGCAGTTCTTC	.	TRBV5-1	TRBJ2-1	TRBD2
CASTPSGGLTDTQYF	TGTGCCAGCACCCCAAGCGGGGGCCTCACAGATACGCAGTATTTT	.	TRBV6-5	TRBJ2-3	TRBD2
CSAKDSPNSPLHF	TGCAGCGCCAAGGACAGCCCAAATTCACCCCTCCACTTT	.	TRBV29-1	TRBJ1-6	.
CASSVGQGVYGYTF	TGTGCCAGCAGCGTGGGACAGGGGGTCTATGGCTACACCTTC	.	TRBV5-6	TRBJ1-2	TRBD1
CAWSVQGEAFF	TGTGCCTGGAGTGTACAGGGAGAAGCTTTCTTT	.	TRBV30	TRBJ1-1	.
CASKQGSANYGYTF	TGTGCCAGCAAACAGGGATCCGCTAACTATGGCTACACCTTC	.	TRBV6-5	TRBJ1-2	.
CASSGGLEGYGYTF	TGTGCCAGCAGCGGGGGGTTGGAGGGGTATGGCTACACCTTC	.	TRBV9	TRBJ1-2	.
CSVGTSFYEQYF	TGCAGCGTCGGGACTAGCTTCTACGAGCAGTACTTC	.	TRBV29-1	TRBJ2-7	TRBD2
CACHNLATNEKLFF	TGTGCCTGCCACAATTTGGCAACTAATGAAAAACTGTTTTTT	.	TRBV30	TRBJ1-4	.
CSINPGNTIYF	TGCAGCATCAATCCTGGAAACACCATATATTTT	.	TRBV20-1	TRBJ1-3	.
CAWSVRPGAPYGYTF	TGTGCCTGGAGTGTACGCCCCGGAGCCCCCTATGGCTACACCTTC	.	TRBV30	TRBJ1-2	.
CASSLEVLGGEQFF	TGTGCCAGCAGCTTAGAGGTCCTGGGAGGTGAGCAGTTCTTC	.	TRBV7-7	TRBJ2-1	.
CASSFRGFDTGELFF	TGTGCCAGCAGCTTTCGGGGGTTCGACACCGGGGAGCTGTTTTTT	few	TRBV11-2	TRBJ2-2	.
CASRIGDRAQPQHF	TGTGCCAGCAGAATTGGGGACAGGGCTCAGCCCCAGCATTTT	.	TRBV28	TRBJ1-5	TRBD1